The present T cell receptor (beta chain) was sequenced within a study of T cell changes during pregnancy in multiple sclerosis. TCRdb's copy holds only in-frame clones and misses some; the assay was immunoSEQ multiplex PCR. The sample lists almost 20,000 clones; 70% to 90% were seen once. The sequencing here drew on CD8+ T cells from peripheral blood mononuclear cells, taken after pregnancy. The clonotype was recovered from a female donor in good health, enrolled as a control in a pregnancy study.

The CDR3 region is CASSLHRDMNTEAFF. The CDR3 region has the DNA TGTGCCAGCAGCCTGCACAGGGACATGAACACTGAAGCTTTCTTT. The V gene is TRBV5-6, the J gene TRBJ1-1; possibly TRBD1 for D (6 bases). The V end lost 4 bases, the J end lost 0 bases, and 13 bases lay between the germline ends. Germline V gene data show CDR1 as SGHDT and CDR2 as YYEEEE. The length of the CDR3 is 15 residues.